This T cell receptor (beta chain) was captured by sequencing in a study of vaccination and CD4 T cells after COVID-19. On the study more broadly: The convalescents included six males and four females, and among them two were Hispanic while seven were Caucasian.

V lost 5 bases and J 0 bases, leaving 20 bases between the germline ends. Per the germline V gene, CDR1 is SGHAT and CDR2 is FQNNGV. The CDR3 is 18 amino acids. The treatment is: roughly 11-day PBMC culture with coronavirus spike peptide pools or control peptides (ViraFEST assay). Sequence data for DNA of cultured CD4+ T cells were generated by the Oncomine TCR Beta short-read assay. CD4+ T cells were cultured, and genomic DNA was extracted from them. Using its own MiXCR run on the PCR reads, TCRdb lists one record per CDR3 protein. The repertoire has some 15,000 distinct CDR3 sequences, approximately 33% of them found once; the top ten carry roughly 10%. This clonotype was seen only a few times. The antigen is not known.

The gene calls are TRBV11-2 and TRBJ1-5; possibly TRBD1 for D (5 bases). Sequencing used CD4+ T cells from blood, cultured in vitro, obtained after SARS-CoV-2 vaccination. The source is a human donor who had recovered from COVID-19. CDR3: CASSRNWGIGHSNQPQHF. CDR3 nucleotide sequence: TGTGCCAGCAGCCGTAACTGGGGGATCGGTCATAGCAATCAGCCCCAGCATTTT.